The 9 T cell receptor beta chains below all came from one sample that was sequenced in a study of T cells in Graves' hyperthyroidism and ophthalmopathy. The CDR3 regions of TCR beta were amplified from RNA transcripts. First-round RT-PCR with HTBI primers amplified the TCR CDR3 region. TCRdb reanalysed the multiplex PCR reads using MiXCR and keeps one entry per CDR3 protein. Seen here are hundreds of thousands of distinct CDR3 sequences, less than 25% observed once, and the top ten hold over 30%. The sequenced sample was blood. The receptors shown here come from a man between 25 and 39 years old with Graves' ophthalmopathy.

The chain links TRBV7-2 to TRBJ2-2; TRBD2 is a possible D gene (7 bases). The CDR3 sequence is 16 residues long. V was shortened by 1 base and J by 6 bases, with 15 bases between the two germline ends. Germline loops: CDR1 SGHTA, CDR2 FQGNSA. The DNA for the CDR3 is TGTGCCAGCAGCTTAGATGCGGGGGCTTATCCCGGGGAGCTGTTTTTT. It yields the protein CASSLDAGAYPGELFF.

CDR3 nucleotide sequence: TGCAGTGTCCCGCGGGGTATGAGGGGACTTCAACTAGACGAGCAGTACTTC. Protein: CSVPRGMRGLQLDEQYF. The chain has TRBV20-1 and TRBJ2-7; D is possibly TRBD2 (6 bases). Germline CDR1 is DFQATT and CDR2 is SNEGSKA (reference sequence). V was pared by 7 bases and J by 5 bases, with 30 bases between. The CDR3 covers 17 residues.

With respect to this clonotype: It may be a read error: a sequence one base away is much more abundant. The chain is built from TRBV30 and TRBJ2-7, with TRBD2 identical over 10 bases. The CDR3 totals 13 residues. J was trimmed by 7 bases and V by 0 bases; bases with no gene match: 3. Germline CDR1 and CDR2: GTSNPN and SVGIG (reference sequence). CDR3 nucleotides: TGTGCCTGGAGTGTCCTAGCGGGAGATGAGCAGTACTTC. Its protein is CAWSVLAGDEQYF.

CDR3 nucleotide sequence: TGTGCCAGCAGTTCTGTGCCCAGGTCTAATGAAAAACTGTTTTTT. This encodes CASSSVPRSNEKLFF. V gene TRBV6-9 combines with J gene TRBJ1-4; D call uncertain. The CDR3 length is 15 residues. CDR1 and CDR2 (germline): MNHGY, SVAAGI. Trimming removed 4 bases from V and 3 bases from J, with 12 bases in between.

This sequence joins TRBV20-1 and TRBJ2-3, with 11 bases lining up with TRBD2. Germline lookup yields CDR1 DFQATT and CDR2 SNEGSKA (reference sequence). The ends lost 6 bases at V and 2 bases at J; junction bases unmatched: 7. The CDR3 sequence is 15 residues long. CDR3 protein: CSAALLAGVTDTQYF. CDR3 bases: TGCAGTGCCGCCCTACTAGCGGGAGTCACAGATACGCAGTATTTT.

The V gene is TRBV6-4, the J gene TRBJ1-1; no clear D gene. Germline CDR1 reads MRHNA; CDR2 reads SNTAGT. V lost 2 bases and J 5 bases, leaving 9 bases between the germline ends. The CDR3 has 13 residues. The CDR3: CASSDEGGTEAFF. The CDR3 bases are TGTGCCAGCAGTGACGAGGGTGGGACTGAAGCTTTCTTT.

This clonotype was detected only a few times. V is TRBV6-5 and J is TRBJ1-1; no clear D gene. The CDR3 extends over 14 amino acids. Germline-derived CDR1 and CDR2 are MNHEY and SVGAGI. The germline V and J ends were trimmed by 0 bases and 3 bases, with 8 bases remaining between them. DNA for the CDR3: TGTGCCAGCAGTTACTCGGAAGGGCACACTGAAGCTTTCTTT. Translating it yields CASSYSEGHTEAFF.

On this clonotype itself: A much larger clone lies a single base off, so this may be a read error. The J gene is TRBJ2-7, the V gene TRBV28; TRBD1 matches 7 bases. The CDR3 runs to 14 residues. V was clipped by 9 bases and J by 5 bases; unmatched bases: 13. In germline, CDR1 is MDHEN, CDR2 SYDVKM. CDR3 sequence: CASRISDRWDEQYF. Here the CDR3 DNA reads TGTGCCAGTCGAATTTCGGACAGGTGGGACGAGCAGTACTTC.

The chain has TRBV30 and TRBJ2-5, with a possible D match to TRBD1 (6 bases). V was clipped by 5 bases and J by 4 bases, with 14 bases between them. CDR1 is GTSNPN, CDR2 SVGIG, per germline (reference sequence). The CDR3 loop spans 13 amino acids. The CDR3 is CAWGQPLPETQYF. As DNA, the CDR3 is TGTGCCTGGGGACAGCCCCTTCCAGAGACCCAGTACTTC.